This TCR beta chain came from a study of cytomegalovirus exposure and HLA in healthy donors. Study as a whole: In a later analysis, it was reported that the roughly 130 validation repertoires had been produced on the same platform as the 690 or so repertoires belonging to the first cohort.

The data were produced by immunoSEQ multiplex PCR, yet TCRdb's version contains in-frame clones alone and is incomplete. In the table there are 150,000 or so clones, 80% to 90% of which are singletons. Remarks on this clone: No antigen is known for it.

Whole-study findings and limits: The authors enumerated under 200 TCR beta chains as linked to cytomegalovirus. Later, an analysis found that TCR clusters from the first cohort tended to co-occur in the 120 validation repertoires. Among TCR sequences, most were rare, though some public TCRs appeared in many donors.

The CDR3 contains 14 residues. The germline V gene encodes CDR1 SGHTA and CDR2 FQGNSA. V shed 5 bases and J 8 bases; nucleotides not matched to a gene: 4. The receptor was derived from a woman aged 25 to 39 in good health and CMV-seronegative. The sequencing sample was made of PBMCs. The chain carries TRBV7-2 and TRBJ1-6; 9 nucleotides align to TRBD1. CDR3 bases: TGTGCCAGCAGCCAGGACAGGGGACATTCACCCCTCCACTTT. Translated: CASSQDRGHSPLHF.